This T cell receptor (beta chain) was found in a study of blood T cells in healthy people across ages. The use of a sample-barcoded 5' primer and a J-beta primer mix characterized a second PCR of roughly 6 to 12 cycles. TCRdb reprocessed the 5' RACE reads with MiXCR, giving one entry per CDR3 protein. The profile covers about 1,500,000 distinct CDR3 sequences, with approximately 30% appearing a single time and 7% to 9% taken by the ten largest. V trimming: 4 bases; J trimming: 5 bases; junction bases outside the gene matches: 2. The germline CDR1 and CDR2 sequences are SQVTM and ANQGSEA. The CDR3 loop spans 13 amino acids. This clonotype occurred many times.

The receptor comes from a woman aged 30 to 39 in good health. The V and J genes are TRBV29-1 and TRBJ2-1; TRBD2 aligns across 10 bases. Sequencing used blood. In nucleotides, the CDR3 is TGCAGCGTTGTACTAGCGGGGCACAATGAGCAGTTCTTC. The encoded protein is CSVVLAGHNEQFF.